Listed below are T cell receptor beta chains from one sample, sequenced in a study of spatial heterogeneity in lung cancer. TCRdb re-called the 5' RACE reads with MiXCR, one entry per CDR3 protein. The sample records 30,000 to 45,000 distinct CDR3 sequences, around 5% being singletons. The sample consisted of PBMCs, taken at surgery. The receptor source for this set is a female donor with early-stage non-small cell lung cancer. The CDR3 runs from the conserved cysteine through the conserved F or W. Fields, in order: clone size, J gene, V gene, D gene, CDR3 DNA, CDR3 protein. D genes are given only for firm matches. Where a row states a size, it is once, few, many or the class of an expanded clone; other rows omit it.

-,TRBJ1-4,TRBV2,-,TGTGCCGGCAGTTCTACAGGAGGGATAGATGAAAAACTGTTTTTT,CAGSSTGGIDEKLFF
few,TRBJ2-7,TRBV2,TRBD1,TGTGCCAGCACCGGGACGGGACAGCCATACGAGCAGTACTTC,CASTGTGQPYEQYF
many,TRBJ2-3,TRBV29-1,-,TGCAGCGTTCCCCGGACTTACGGCACAGATACGCAGTATTTT,CSVPRTYGTDTQYF
many,TRBJ1-4,TRBV28,TRBD1,TGTGCCAGCAGGAGGACAGGAGCAAATGAAAAACTGTTTTTT,CASRRTGANEKLFF
many,TRBJ1-2,TRBV6-5,TRBD1,TGTGCCAGCAGTACTTACCAACTCCGGGACAGGGTTGTCTATGGCTACACCTTC,CASSTYQLRDRVVYGYTF
many,TRBJ1-5,TRBV28,-,TGTGCCAGCAGTTTAGGAGGGGCAGGGAGCAATCAGCCCCAGCATTTT,CASSLGGAGSNQPQHF
few,TRBJ1-1,TRBV30,TRBD1,TGTGCCTGGGGGACAGGGGTCGTGAACACTGAAGCTTTCTTT,CAWGTGVVNTEAFF
many,TRBJ2-3,TRBV7-9,-,TGTGCCAGCAGCCCCCACGTGCGGGGGCTTAGCGCAGATACGCAGTATTTT,CASSPHVRGLSADTQYF
many,TRBJ2-1,TRBV4-1,TRBD1,TGCGCCAGCAGCCGAACAGTTCTCCGGGACAGGGTGAATGAGCAGTTCTTC,CASSRTVLRDRVNEQFF
many,TRBJ1-2,TRBV27,-,TGTGCCAGCAGGCCCCTAGGACAGAACTCTTATGGCTACACCTTC,CASRPLGQNSYGYTF
many,TRBJ1-1,TRBV29-1,-,TGCAGCGTTGAGCGATCGGGGGACACTGAAGCTTTCTTT,CSVERSGDTEAFF
many,TRBJ2-5,TRBV12-3/TRBV12-4,-,TGTGCCAGCAGAAGGTCGGGAGAGACCCAGTACTTC,CASRRSGETQYF
-,TRBJ2-5,TRBV19,-,TGTGCCAGTAGTGGCAGGGTAAAGGAGACCCAGTACTTC,CASSGRVKETQYF
many,TRBJ2-5,TRBV29-1,TRBD1,TGCAGCGTTGATGAGAGGGGGCTGGAGACCCAGTACTTC,CSVDERGLETQYF
few,TRBJ1-6,TRBV10-3,-,TGTGCCATCGGGAACAGTAGCTCCTATAATTCACCCCTCCACTTT,CAIGNSSSYNSPLHF
many,TRBJ2-1,TRBV20-1,-,TGCAGTGCCTCCCCCTACAATGAGCAGTTCTTC,CSASPYNEQFF
many,TRBJ2-1,TRBV3-1,-,TGTGCCAGCAGCCCCGAGGCCTCCCTGGACAATGAGCAGTTCTTC,CASSPEASLDNEQFF
many,TRBJ2-5,TRBV29-1,-,TGCAGCGTTGATCGGGGAATTAGAGAGACCCAGTACTTC,CSVDRGIRETQYF
many,TRBJ2-7,TRBV20-1,-,TGCAGTGCTGGCAACTACGAGCAGTACTTC,CSAGNYEQYF
many,TRBJ2-5,TRBV7-2,-,TGTGCCAGCAGCTTAGATCTAGGAGAGACCCAGTACTTC,CASSLDLGETQYF
many,TRBJ2-1,TRBV3-1,-,TGTGCCAGCAGCCAACTTGGGCACAATGAGCAGTTCTTC,CASSQLGHNEQFF
many,TRBJ1-2,TRBV7-3,TRBD1,TGTGCCAGCAGCGCAGCCCCTTACAGGGGGCTGAGGCACCTCACCCAATATGGCTACACCTTC,CASSAAPYRGLRHLTQYGYTF
few,TRBJ1-2,TRBV30,-,TGTGCCTGGAGCAACGTTGAGGGGTCGGGCTACACCTTC,CAWSNVEGSGYTF
many,TRBJ2-7,TRBV6-1,TRBD2,TGTGCCAGCAGTGCTCTAGCGGGGGTCACCTACGAGCAGTACTTC,CASSALAGVTYEQYF
many,TRBJ2-2,TRBV2,TRBD2,TGTGCCAGCAGGCCTAGCGGGACGAACACCGGGGAGCTGTTTTTT,CASRPSGTNTGELFF
many,TRBJ2-5,TRBV6-6,-,TGTGCCAGCGAAAATATGGGGTTAGGAGGGGAGACCCAGTACTTC,CASENMGLGGETQYF
few,TRBJ2-3,TRBV18,-,TGTGCCAGCTCACCACCGGAGGGCACAGATACGCAGTATTTT,CASSPPEGTDTQYF
-,TRBJ2-2,TRBV18,-,TGTGCCAGCTCACCACGGGGGATACCGAACACCGGGGAGCTGTTTTTT,CASSPRGIPNTGELFF
few,TRBJ1-2,TRBV4-1,-,TGCGCCAGCAGCCAAGATGTGACTGCTTATGGCTACACCTTC,CASSQDVTAYGYTF
many,TRBJ2-3,TRBV7-2,-,TGTGCCAGCAGCTTAGACCTACTCACGCAGTATTTT,CASSLDLLTQYF
many,TRBJ2-5,TRBV9,TRBD1,TGTGCCAGCAGCGAACGGGGGACAGGGTATCAAGAGACCCAGTACTTC,CASSERGTGYQETQYF
many,TRBJ2-3,TRBV11-2,TRBD2,TGTGCCAGCAGCTTAGACGTCGGACTAGCGCCCACAGATACGCAGTATTTT,CASSLDVGLAPTDTQYF
many,TRBJ1-6,TRBV30,TRBD1,TGTGCCTGGAGGGGGACAGAGAGTTCACCCCTCCACTTT,CAWRGTESSPLHF
few,TRBJ2-2,TRBV4-3,TRBD2,TGCGCCAGCAGCCAAGAAGAGGTAGCGGGAGCTTCGAACACCGGGGAGCTGTTTTTT,CASSQEEVAGASNTGELFF